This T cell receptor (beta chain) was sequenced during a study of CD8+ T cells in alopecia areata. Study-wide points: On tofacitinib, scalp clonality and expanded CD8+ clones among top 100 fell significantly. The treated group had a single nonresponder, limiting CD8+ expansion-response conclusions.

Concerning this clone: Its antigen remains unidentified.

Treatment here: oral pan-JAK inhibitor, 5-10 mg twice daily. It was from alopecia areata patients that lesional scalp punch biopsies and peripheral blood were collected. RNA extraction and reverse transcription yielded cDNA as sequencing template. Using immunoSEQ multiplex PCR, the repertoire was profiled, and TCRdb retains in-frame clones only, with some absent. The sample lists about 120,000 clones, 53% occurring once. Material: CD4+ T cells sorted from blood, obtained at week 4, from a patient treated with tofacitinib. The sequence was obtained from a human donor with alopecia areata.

The CDR3 DNA follows: TGTGCCTCGAGGGACAGAAACTCTGGGGCCAACGTCCTGACTTTC. Its protein is CASRDRNSGANVLTF. The chain employs TRBV30 and TRBJ2-6, with 7 bases lining up with TRBD1. The ends lost 7 bases at V and 0 bases at J; junction bases unmatched: 6. The CDR3 is made up of 15 amino acids. In germline, CDR1 is GTSNPN, CDR2 SVGIG (reference sequence).